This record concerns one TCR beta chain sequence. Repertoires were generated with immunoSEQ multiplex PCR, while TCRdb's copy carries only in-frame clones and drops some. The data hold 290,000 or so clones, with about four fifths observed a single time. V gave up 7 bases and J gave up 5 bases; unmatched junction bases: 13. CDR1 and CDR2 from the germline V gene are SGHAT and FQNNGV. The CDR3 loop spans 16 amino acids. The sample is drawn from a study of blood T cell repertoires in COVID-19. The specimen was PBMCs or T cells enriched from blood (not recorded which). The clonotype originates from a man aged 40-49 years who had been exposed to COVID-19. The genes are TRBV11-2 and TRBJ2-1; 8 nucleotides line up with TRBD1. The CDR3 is CASKVGRTGRNNEQFF. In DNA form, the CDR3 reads TGTGCCAGCAAGGTGGGTAGGACAGGGCGTAACAATGAGCAGTTCTTC.